The 18 T cell receptor beta chains listed next were all sequenced from one sample in a study of blood T cell repertoires in COVID-19. Clones were sequenced by immunoSEQ multiplex PCR, and TCRdb holds only the in-frame ones, with some missing. The sample consists of some 220,000 clones, roughly 90% of them appearing once. The source material was PBMCs or T cells enriched from blood (not recorded which). These receptors were taken from a woman aged 25-40 years who had recovered from COVID-19.

Here the CDR3 DNA reads TGTGCCAGTAGTAGGGGGGGCAATCAGCCCCAGCATTTT. Amino acids: CASSRGGNQPQHF. The V call is TRBV19, the J call TRBJ1-5; D is possibly TRBD1 (5 bases). The ends were cut back, 4 bases at V and 2 bases at J, with 6 bases in the middle. This CDR3 is built from 13 residues. The germline V gene has CDR1 LNHDA and CDR2 SQIVND (reference sequence).

The chain couples TRBV4-3 to TRBJ2-1, with 8 nucleotides matching TRBD2. The CDR3 totals 16 residues. The germline V gene has CDR1 LGHNA and CDR2 YSLEER. The V segment lost 1 base and the J segment 4 bases; nucleotides outside the gene matches: 6. The CDR3 is CASSQGGSGGYNEQFF. The DNA of the CDR3 is TGCGCCAGCAGCCAAGGAGGGAGCGGGGGATACAATGAGCAGTTCTTC.

The chain recombines TRBV19 with TRBJ1-4; 7 bases match TRBD1. The CDR3 has 16 amino acids. CDR1 and CDR2 (germline): LNHDA, SQIVND (reference sequence). V was pared by 4 bases and J by 6 bases, with 11 bases of the junction left unmatched. CDR3 in amino acids: CASSTGTAQLDEKLFF. The CDR3 bases are TGTGCCAGTAGTACCGGGACAGCCCAGCTAGATGAAAAACTGTTTTTT.

V usage is TRBV27 and J usage is TRBJ1-6; tentative D call: TRBD1 (5 bases). The CDR3 is made up of 14 amino acids. V was pared by 5 bases and J by 6 bases, with 11 bases between. Germline V lookup: CDR1 MNHEY, CDR2 SMNVEV (reference sequence). In DNA form, the CDR3 reads TGTGCCAGCAGTCCACAGGTTTTTAATTCACCCCTCCACTTT. This sequence encodes CASSPQVFNSPLHF.

V usage is TRBV19 and J usage is TRBJ2-7, with D perhaps matching TRBD1 (6 bases). The CDR3 has 15 amino acids. Germline V gene sequence: CDR1 LNHDA, CDR2 SQIVND (reference sequence). Between the trimmed V and J ends, which lost 3 bases and 5 bases, there was a span of 17 bases. For the CDR3, the DNA is TGTGCCAGTAGTATTCTGGCCAGGGGATCAAACGAGCAGTACTTC. Its protein product is CASSILARGSNEQYF. Based on the CDR3 plus reference TRBV19 and TRBJ2-7, the full variable domain is DGGITQSPKYLFRKEGQNVTLSCEQNLNHDAMYWYRQDPGQGLRLIYYSQIVNDFQKGDIAEGYSVSREKKESFPLTVTSAQKNPTAFYLCASSILARGSNEQYFGPGTRLTVT.

This clone has just one count. This rearrangement joins TRBV11-2 to TRBJ2-5, with 9 bases matching TRBD2. This CDR3 region has 14 residues. Unmatched junction bases numbered 5, after V lost 4 bases and J lost 5 bases. Germline loops: CDR1 SGHAT, CDR2 FQNNGV. The DNA for the CDR3 is TGTGCCAGCAGCTCCCTAGCGGGGACCGAGACCCAGTACTTC. Residues: CASSSLAGTETQYF.

This clone came up a few times. The chain combines TRBV10-1 with TRBJ1-3; 7 positions agree with TRBD1. J was trimmed by 4 bases and V by 5 bases; bases with no gene match: 8. The CDR3 sequence is 15 residues long. Germline V gene sequence: CDR1 WNHNN, CDR2 SYGVQD (reference sequence). The CDR3 spells CASSSTQGRGNTIYF. The CDR3 nucleotides read TGCGCCAGCAGTTCTACACAGGGGAGAGGAAACACCATATATTTT.

This clone was seen once. The CDR3 loop reads CASSQDVGRGRGNQPQHF. The CDR3 DNA follows: TGTGCCAGCAGCCAAGATGTCGGCAGGGGGCGAGGCAATCAGCCCCAGCATTTT. This chain uses TRBV4-2 with TRBJ1-5; 8 nucleotides line up with TRBD1. In germline, CDR1 is LGHNA, CDR2 YNFKEQ. The CDR3 totals 18 residues. Losses at the gene ends were 0 bases for V and 2 bases for J; bases not matched to a gene: 9.

The chain uses TRBV5-4 and TRBJ2-7; no firm D call. Germline V lookup: CDR1 SGHNT, CDR2 YYREEE (reference sequence). Trimming left V 1 base short and J 4 bases short, with 6 bases between. CDR3 size: 12 residues. CDR3 loop: CASSLTRYEQYF. The CDR3 bases are TGTGCCAGCAGCTTGACGAGGTACGAGCAGTACTTC.

The gene calls are TRBV6-2 or TRBV6-3 and TRBJ1-3; D ambiguous. Between the trimmed V and J ends, which lost 3 bases and 0 bases, there was a span of 15 bases. The CDR3 has 17 amino acids. Germline V gives CDR1 MNHEY, CDR2 SVGEGT. Here the CDR3 DNA reads TGTGCCAGCAGTTATCGACGGGGAACCCGCTCTGGAAACACCATATATTTT. It specifies CASSYRRGTRSGNTIYF.

The chain is built from TRBV15 and TRBJ1-6; TRBD1 might be the D (6 bases). The CDR3 runs 15 residues. The germline gives CDR1 LNHNV, CDR2 YYDKDF (reference sequence). The V and J ends lost 3 bases and 5 bases respectively, with 11 bases between them. The DNA for the CDR3 is TGTGCCACCAGCAGGGGGACATTCGATAATTCACCCCTCCACTTT. This sequence encodes CATSRGTFDNSPLHF.

J is TRBJ1-5 and V is TRBV4-1; 8 bases line up with TRBD1. This CDR3 spans 15 amino acids. The V gene's germline CDR1 is MGHRA and CDR2 YSYEKL. Trimming cost V 3 bases and J 2 bases; bases outside gene matches: 3. The CDR3 bases are TGCGCCAGCAGCCAGACAGGGGAGGGCAATCAGCCCCAGCATTTT. This encodes CASSQTGEGNQPQHF.

The chain employs TRBV2 and TRBJ2-3; no firm D call. Germline CDR1 reads SNHLY; CDR2 reads FYNNEI. This CDR3 spans 12 amino acids. Trimming took 4 bases from V and 4 from J, leaving 6 bases between them. In DNA form, the CDR3 reads TGTGCCAGCAGTGTAGTCTCAGATACGCAGTATTTT. Its translation: CASSVVSDTQYF.

This clone showed up just once. The chain employs TRBV4-3 and TRBJ2-7; D perhaps matches TRBD2 (5 bases). This CDR3 region has 13 residues. CDR1 is LGHNA and CDR2 is YSLEER in the germline V gene. The ends were cut back, 1 base at V and 6 bases at J, with 10 bases in the middle. In DNA, the CDR3 is TGCGCCAGCAGCCAAGTGCGGGCGGGCGAGCAGTACTTC. As protein: CASSQVRAGEQYF.

The chain links TRBV5-1 to TRBJ1-4; TRBD1 matches 9 bases. Germline values: CDR1 SGHRS, CDR2 YFSETQ. CDR3 length equals 14 residues. J gave up 7 bases and V 4 bases, and 5 bases lay outside the gene matches. This CDR3 is CASSPDRGFEKLFF. The CDR3 nucleotides read TGCGCCAGCAGCCCTGACAGGGGGTTTGAAAAACTGTTTTTT.

The genes are TRBV7-9 and TRBJ1-1; the D gene is possibly TRBD1 (5 bases). From germline, CDR1 is SEHNR and CDR2 FQNEAQ (reference sequence). V lost 0 bases, J lost 0 bases, and 14 bases lay in between. This CDR3 comprises 17 residues. The CDR3 sequence: CASSLAQGMRLNTEAFF. In nucleotides, the CDR3 is TGTGCCAGCAGCTTAGCTCAGGGAATGAGGCTGAACACTGAAGCTTTCTTT.

The chain links TRBV4-1 to TRBJ2-5; maybe TRBD2 (5 bases). Germline V gene lookup returns CDR1 MGHRA and CDR2 YSYEKL. The CDR3 extends over 17 amino acids. V lost 0 bases to trimming and J lost 3 bases, with 17 bases between them. CDR3 DNA sequence: TGCGCCAGCAGCCAAGACTTGTCGGGGTCTAGTAAAGAGACCCAGTACTTC. Its protein is CASSQDLSGSSKETQYF.

The chain combines TRBV29-1 with TRBJ2-2, with 7 bases aligning to TRBD2. V lost 0 bases and J lost 7; bases outside the gene matches: 11. Per the germline V gene, CDR1 is SQVTM and CDR2 is ANQGSEA. The CDR3 sequence is 16 residues long. DNA for the CDR3: TGCAGCGTTGAAGATCCGGAAGGGAGGGTTGGCGGGGAGCTGTTTTTT. Encoded protein: CSVEDPEGRVGGELFF.